Listed here are 21 T cell receptor beta chains from one sample, sequenced in a study of blood T cell repertoires in COVID-19 (dated by TCRdb to 2019 to 2021). The method behind the library was the immunoSEQ multiplex PCR assay. The table comes from immuneACCESS by way of TCRdb, which keeps in-frame sequences with V and J called. Part of the clones is missing from these tables; in studies checked, under half for an unresolved V gene and the rest for unknown reasons. This sample lists about 290,000 clones; over 80% were detected once. In total, the top ten clones hold around 4.2% of the sample. Sequenced: peripheral blood. These receptors were obtained from a woman aged 45-65 years with active or convalescent COVID-19.

CDR3 amino acids: CASSLGTGPQYGYTF. The CDR3 region has the DNA TGTGCCAGCAGTCTTGGGACAGGGCCTCAGTATGGCTACACCTTC. V usage is TRBV6-5 and J usage is TRBJ1-2; 9 bases fit TRBD1. The V gene's germline CDR1 is MNHEY and CDR2 SVGAGI. This CDR3 has 15 residues. Germline trimming cut 5 bases from V and 5 bases from J; bases unmatched to any gene: 9.

The chain is built from TRBV27 and TRBJ1-6, with no clear D. From germline, CDR1 is MNHEY and CDR2 SMNVEV (reference sequence). V lost 7 bases and J 8 bases, leaving 9 bases between the germline ends. The CDR3 runs to 12 residues. In DNA, the CDR3 is TGTGCCAGCACCACGCGCGATTCACCCCTCCACTTT. As protein: CASTTRDSPLHF.

This chain joins TRBV2 and TRBJ1-3, with D tentatively TRBD1 (6 bases). This CDR3 is 17 amino acids long. Germline CDR1 reads SNHLY; CDR2 reads FYNNEI. The germline V and J ends were trimmed by 3 bases and 1 base, with 16 bases remaining between them. The CDR3 DNA sequence: TGTGCCAGCAGTGACCTTACCCTCAGGGGATCTGGAAACACCATATATTTT. Its protein is CASSDLTLRGSGNTIYF.

The genes are TRBV7-9 and TRBJ1-1, with a weak D call TRBD1 (5 bases). This CDR3 has 14 residues. With 3 bases removed from V and 0 bases from J, the gap between germline ends came to 8 bases. The V gene's germline CDR1 is SEHNR and CDR2 FQNEAQ (reference sequence). CDR3 coding DNA: TGTGCCAGCAGCTTTTCAGGGTTGAACACTGAAGCTTTCTTT. This translates into CASSFSGLNTEAFF.

This chain links TRBV11-3 with TRBJ2-3; 12 bases align to TRBD2. CDR3 length: 16 amino acids. The germline V gene has CDR1 SGHNT and CDR2 YENEEA. V lost 5 bases to trimming and J lost 4 bases; unmatched junction nucleotides: 7. CDR3 nucleotide sequence: TGTGCCAGCAGCCTCCGACTAGCGGGAGCGGCAGATACGCAGTATTTT. Amino acid sequence: CASSLRLAGAADTQYF.

The genes are TRBV2 and TRBJ1-2, with TRBD1 identical over 7 bases. This CDR3 comprises 13 residues. The V and J ends lost 10 bases and 4 bases, in that order; junction bases with no gene match: 9. The germline CDR1 and CDR2 sequences are SNHLY and FYNNEI. The CDR3 spells CATLRDRLYGYTF. Written as DNA, the CDR3 is TGTGCCACCCTAAGGGACAGACTCTATGGCTACACCTTC.

This sequence joins TRBV13 and TRBJ2-4, with D possibly matching TRBD1 (6 bases). The germline V and J ends were trimmed by 5 bases and 8 bases, with 19 bases remaining between them. The CDR3 runs 15 residues. The germline V gene has CDR1 PRHDT and CDR2 FYEKMQ (reference sequence). The CDR3 DNA reads TGTGCCAGCAGCCCCCGGGGACAAGGGGTCGACATTCAGTACTTC. Its translation is CASSPRGQGVDIQYF. Together with reference TRBV13 and TRBJ2-4, the CDR3 gives the full variable domain: AAGVIQSPRHLIKEKRETATLKCYPIPRHDTVYWYQQGPGQDPQFLISFYEKMQSDKGSIPDRFSAQQFSDYHSELNMSSLELGDSALYFCASSPRGQGVDIQYFGAGTRLSVL.

This clone came up a few times. Other DNA sequences in the sample encode the same CDR3. The rearrangement links TRBV19 to TRBJ1-3; 8 nucleotides align to TRBD1. CDR3 length: 17 residues. J gave up 0 bases and V 2 bases, and 6 bases lay outside the gene matches. CDR1 is LNHDA and CDR2 is SQIVND in the germline V gene (reference sequence). CDR3 in amino acids: CASSILATGGSGNTIYF. The CDR3 DNA reads TGTGCCAGTAGTATACTCGCCACAGGGGGCTCTGGAAACACCATATATTTT.

The gene calls are TRBV7-8 and TRBJ2-7; TRBD2 agrees at 7 bases. V shed 5 bases and J 0 bases; nucleotides not matched to a gene: 4. CDR1 and CDR2 (germline): SGHVS, FQNEAQ. The CDR3 has 14 amino acids. The CDR3 region has the DNA TGTGCCAGCAGCCCGACGGGGGGCTCCTACGAGCAGTACTTC. It specifies CASSPTGGSYEQYF.

This rearrangement joins TRBV28 to TRBJ1-6; 7 positions match TRBD1. The CDR3 covers 12 residues. V shed 11 bases and J 9 bases; nucleotides not matched to a gene: 7. Looked up from germline, CDR1 is MDHEN and CDR2 is SYDVKM. CDR3 in DNA: TGTGCCGCCTCGACAGGGCCTTCACCCCTCCACTTT. Residues: CAASTGPSPLHF.

The chain uses TRBV2 and TRBJ1-5, with D unclear. CDR3 size: 13 residues. The germline V gene encodes CDR1 SNHLY and CDR2 FYNNEI. Trimming shortened V by 7 bases and J by 6 bases, and 13 bases separated the two germline ends. CDR3 DNA sequence: TGTGCCAGCAATACCGGGGTGGGTCAGCCCCAGCATTTT. This translates into CASNTGVGQPQHF.

This chain joins TRBV2 and TRBJ1-1; D unresolved. Deletions cut 5 bases from V and 1 base from J, with 8 bases between. Germline V gives CDR1 SNHLY, CDR2 FYNNEI. The CDR3 spans 13 residues. The DNA of the CDR3 is TGTGCCAGCAGTTCAACACAGAACACTGAAGCTTTCTTT. Translated: CASSSTQNTEAFF. Complete variable domain (other parts from reference TRBV2 and TRBJ1-1): EPEVTQTPSHQVTQMGQEVILRCVPISNHLYFYWYRQILGQKVEFLVSFYNNEISEKSEIFDDQFSVERPDGSNFTLKIRSTKLEDSAMYFCASSSTQNTEAFFGQGTRLTVV.

The V gene is TRBV11-1, the J gene TRBJ2-1; 8 nucleotides line up with TRBD2. CDR3 length: 15 residues. Germline V gene sequence: CDR1 SGHAT, CDR2 FQDESV (reference sequence). J gave up 5 bases and V 2 bases, and 5 bases lay outside the gene matches. The CDR3 nucleotides are TGTGCCAGCAGCTTAACCGGGACTAGTAACAATGAGCAGTTCTTC. Translating gives CASSLTGTSNNEQFF.

CDR3 sequence reads: CASSWRGQDVGNTEAFF. The DNA for the CDR3 is TGCGCCAGCAGCTGGAGGGGACAGGATGTTGGGAACACTGAAGCTTTCTTT. This chain connects TRBV5-1 to TRBJ1-1; the match to TRBD1 covers 8 bases. The CDR3 has 17 residues. J was trimmed by 1 base and V by 3 bases; bases with no gene match: 11. The V gene's germline CDR1 is SGHRS and CDR2 YFSETQ.

The gene calls are TRBV10-3 and TRBJ2-1; 7 nucleotides line up with TRBD1. V gave up 4 bases and J gave up 4 bases; unmatched junction bases: 10. CDR3 size: 16 residues. The germline CDR1 and CDR2 sequences are ENHRY and SYGVKD. The CDR3 nucleotides are TGTGCCATCAGTGGAAATAGGGGGCAAACATACAATGAGCAGTTCTTC. This translates into CAISGNRGQTYNEQFF.

This chain joins TRBV10-3 and TRBJ1-2, with 9 nucleotides matching TRBD1. The CDR3 is 15 amino acids. CDR1 is ENHRY and CDR2 is SYGVKD in the germline V gene. V dropped 3 bases and J dropped 2; count of bases not matched to a gene: 4. CDR3 protein: CAISERQGENYGYTF. The CDR3 DNA follows: TGTGCCATCAGTGAACGACAGGGGGAAAACTATGGCTACACCTTC.

The rearrangement joins TRBV2 to TRBJ2-7; 10 bases align to TRBD2. This CDR3 comprises 14 residues. CDR1 is SNHLY and CDR2 is FYNNEI in the germline V gene. After removal of 7 bases from V and 2 bases from J, the junction contained 5 bases not matched to a gene. CDR3 protein: CASTKREGAYEQYF. Here the CDR3 DNA reads TGTGCCAGCACTAAGCGGGAGGGGGCCTACGAGCAGTACTTC. The full variable domain, rest sourced from reference TRBV2 and TRBJ2-7, is EPEVTQTPSHQVTQMGQEVILRCVPISNHLYFYWYRQILGQKVEFLVSFYNNEISEKSEIFDDQFSVERPDGSNFTLKIRSTKLEDSAMYFCASTKREGAYEQYFGPGTRLTVT.

The rearrangement joins TRBV4-1 to TRBJ1-5; 7 bases align to TRBD1. Germline values: CDR1 MGHRA, CDR2 YSYEKL. J was trimmed by 0 bases and V by 2 bases; bases with no gene match: 10. CDR3 size: 18 residues. CDR3 residues: CASSQFRVGQDSNQPQHF. DNA for the CDR3: TGCGCCAGCAGCCAATTCAGGGTCGGACAGGATAGCAATCAGCCCCAGCATTTT.

The V call is TRBV28, the J call TRBJ1-2; 12 bases fit TRBD1. CDR1 is MDHEN, CDR2 SYDVKM, per germline. J gave up 8 bases and V 6 bases, and 16 bases lay outside the gene matches. This CDR3 has 17 amino acids. CDR3 sequence (DNA): TGTGCCAGCAGGCCTCCTCTCCGGGACAGGGGGCGATGGGGCTACACCTTC. This sequence encodes CASRPPLRDRGRWGYTF.

This chain links TRBV2 with TRBJ1-1; D unresolved. V was shortened by 6 bases and J by 4 bases, with 27 bases between the two germline ends. This CDR3 has 18 amino acids. The germline gives CDR1 SNHLY, CDR2 FYNNEI. Here the CDR3 DNA reads TGTGCCAGCAGCGAAAGGCTATCCCCCGGGGTTAGGGCCACTGAAGCTTTCTTT. Its protein product is CASSERLSPGVRATEAFF.

The chain is built from TRBV2 and TRBJ2-2; tentatively, D is TRBD2 (5 bases). Germline CDR1 reads SNHLY; CDR2 reads FYNNEI. This CDR3 comprises 15 residues. Trimming took off 8 bases at V and 5 bases at J, with 18 bases between the two ends. The chain's CDR3 is CASDFKDSLTGELFF. The DNA for the CDR3 is TGTGCCAGCGATTTCAAGGACTCCTTAACCGGGGAGCTGTTTTTT.